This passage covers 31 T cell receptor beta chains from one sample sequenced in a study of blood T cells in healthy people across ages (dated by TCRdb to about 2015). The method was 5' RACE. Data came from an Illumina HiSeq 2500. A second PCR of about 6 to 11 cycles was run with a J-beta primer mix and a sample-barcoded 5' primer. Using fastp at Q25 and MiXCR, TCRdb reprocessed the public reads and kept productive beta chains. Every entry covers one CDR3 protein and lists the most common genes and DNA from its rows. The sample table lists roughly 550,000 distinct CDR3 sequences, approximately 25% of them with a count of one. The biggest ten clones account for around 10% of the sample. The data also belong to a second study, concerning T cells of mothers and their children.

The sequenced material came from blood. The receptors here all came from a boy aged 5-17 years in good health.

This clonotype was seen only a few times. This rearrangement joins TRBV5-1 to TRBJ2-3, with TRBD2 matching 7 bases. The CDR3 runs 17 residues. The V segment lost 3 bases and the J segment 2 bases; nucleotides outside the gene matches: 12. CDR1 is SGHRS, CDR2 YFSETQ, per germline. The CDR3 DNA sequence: TGCGCCAGCAGCTCCGGGCGGCTTGCGGGGGACACAGATACGCAGTATTTT. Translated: CASSSGRLAGDTDTQYF.

DNA of the CDR3: TGTGCCAGCTCACCACGGCCGGGGGAAAACATTCAGTACTTC. Its protein is CASSPRPGENIQYF. The rearrangement joins TRBV18 to TRBJ2-4, with D possibly matching TRBD2 (6 bases). Germline assignment: CDR1 KGHSH and CDR2 LQKENI. The CDR3 totals 14 residues. V was shortened by 1 base and J by 5 bases, with 9 bases between the two germline ends.

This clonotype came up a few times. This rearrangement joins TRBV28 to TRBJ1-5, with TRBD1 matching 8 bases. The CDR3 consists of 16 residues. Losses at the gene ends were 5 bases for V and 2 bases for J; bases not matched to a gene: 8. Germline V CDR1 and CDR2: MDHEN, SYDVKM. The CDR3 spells CASSPHRGYGNQPQHF. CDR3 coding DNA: TGTGCCAGCAGTCCCCACAGGGGGTACGGCAATCAGCCCCAGCATTTT.

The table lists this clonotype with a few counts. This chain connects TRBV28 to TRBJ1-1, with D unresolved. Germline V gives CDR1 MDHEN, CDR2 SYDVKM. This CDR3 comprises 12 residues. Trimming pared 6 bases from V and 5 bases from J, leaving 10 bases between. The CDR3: CASSGGWTEAFF. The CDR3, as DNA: TGTGCCAGCAGCGGCGGATGGACTGAAGCTTTCTTT.

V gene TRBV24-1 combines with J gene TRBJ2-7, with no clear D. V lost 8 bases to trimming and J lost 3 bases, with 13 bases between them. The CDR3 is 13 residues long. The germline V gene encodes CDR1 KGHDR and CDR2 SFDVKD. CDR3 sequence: CATIISSFYEQYF. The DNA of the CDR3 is TGTGCCACCATCATTTCGTCCTTCTACGAGCAGTACTTC.

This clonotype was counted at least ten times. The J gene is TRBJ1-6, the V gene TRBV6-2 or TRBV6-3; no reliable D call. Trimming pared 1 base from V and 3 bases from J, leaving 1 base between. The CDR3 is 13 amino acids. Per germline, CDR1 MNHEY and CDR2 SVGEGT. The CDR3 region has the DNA TGTGCCAGCAGTTACTTCTATAATTCACCCCTCCACTTT. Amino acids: CASSYFYNSPLHF.

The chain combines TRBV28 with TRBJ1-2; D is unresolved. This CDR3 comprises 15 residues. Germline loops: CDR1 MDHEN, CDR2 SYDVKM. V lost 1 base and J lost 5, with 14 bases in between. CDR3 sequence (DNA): TGTGCCAGCAGTTTATTCCGACCTATTGAGTATGGCTACACCTTC. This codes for CASSLFRPIEYGYTF.

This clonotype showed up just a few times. The CDR3: CASSLVAGQTYEQYF. The CDR3 nucleotides read TGTGCCAGCAGCTTAGTGGCGGGACAGACCTACGAGCAGTACTTC. The chain recombines TRBV11-1 with TRBJ2-7; D is perhaps TRBD1 (7 bases). Looked up from germline, CDR1 is SGHAT and CDR2 is FQDESV (reference sequence). V gave up 1 base and J gave up 2 bases, with 12 bases separating them. The CDR3 totals 15 residues.

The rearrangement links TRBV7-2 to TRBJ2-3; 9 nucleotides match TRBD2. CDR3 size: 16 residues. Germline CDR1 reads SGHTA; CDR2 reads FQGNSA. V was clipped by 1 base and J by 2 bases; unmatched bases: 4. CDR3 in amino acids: CASSLEAGGHTDTQYF. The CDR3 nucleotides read TGTGCCAGCAGCTTAGAGGCGGGGGGGCACACAGATACGCAGTATTTT. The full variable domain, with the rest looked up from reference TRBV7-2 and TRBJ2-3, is GAGVSQSPSNKVTEKGKDVELRCDPISGHTALYWYRQSLGQGLEFLIYFQGNSAPDKSGLPSDRFSAERTGGSVSTLTIQRTQQEDSAVYLCASSLEAGGHTDTQYFGPGTRLTVL.

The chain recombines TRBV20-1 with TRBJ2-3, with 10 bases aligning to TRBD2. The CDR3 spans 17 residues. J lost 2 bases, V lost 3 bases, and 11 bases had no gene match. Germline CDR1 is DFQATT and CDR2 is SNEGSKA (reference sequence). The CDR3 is CSASPPPSGRFTDTQYF. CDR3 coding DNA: TGCAGTGCTAGTCCTCCGCCTAGCGGGAGATTCACAGATACGCAGTATTTT.

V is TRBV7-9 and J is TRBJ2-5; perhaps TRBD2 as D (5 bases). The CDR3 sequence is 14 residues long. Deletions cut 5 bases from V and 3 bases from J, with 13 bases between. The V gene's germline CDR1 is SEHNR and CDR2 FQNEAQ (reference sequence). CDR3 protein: CASSPIGLKETQYF. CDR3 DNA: TGTGCCAGCAGCCCTATCGGACTGAAAGAGACCCAGTACTTC.

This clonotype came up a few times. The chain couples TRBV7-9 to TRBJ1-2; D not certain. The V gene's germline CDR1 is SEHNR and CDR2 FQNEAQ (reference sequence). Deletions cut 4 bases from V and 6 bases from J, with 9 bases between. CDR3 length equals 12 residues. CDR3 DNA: TGTGCCAGCAGCTCAGCTGGCAATGGCTACACCTTC. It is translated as CASSSAGNGYTF.

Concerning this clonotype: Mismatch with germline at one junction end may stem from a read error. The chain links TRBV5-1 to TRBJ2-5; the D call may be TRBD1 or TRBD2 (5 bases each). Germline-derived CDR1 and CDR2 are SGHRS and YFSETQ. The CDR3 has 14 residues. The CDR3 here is CASSVGVSQETRYF. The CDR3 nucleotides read TGCGCCAGCAGCGTGGGGGTCTCCCAAGAGACCCGGTACTTC.

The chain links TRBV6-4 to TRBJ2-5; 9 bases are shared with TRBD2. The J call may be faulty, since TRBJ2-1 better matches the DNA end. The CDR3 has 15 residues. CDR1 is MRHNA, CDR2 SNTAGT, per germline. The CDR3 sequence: CASSGGTSGLQEQFF. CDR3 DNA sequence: TGTGCCAGCAGTGGAGGCACTAGCGGGCTCCAAGAGCAGTTCTTC.

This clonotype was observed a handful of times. The CDR3 reads CASSFVAGNYEQYF. The CDR3 DNA sequence: TGTGCCAGCAGTTTCGTTGCGGGGAACTACGAGCAGTACTTC. The chain carries TRBV12-3 or TRBV12-4 and TRBJ2-5, with D tentatively TRBD2 (6 bases). TRBJ2-7 explains the end of the DNA better; the J call may be wrong. This CDR3 has 14 residues.

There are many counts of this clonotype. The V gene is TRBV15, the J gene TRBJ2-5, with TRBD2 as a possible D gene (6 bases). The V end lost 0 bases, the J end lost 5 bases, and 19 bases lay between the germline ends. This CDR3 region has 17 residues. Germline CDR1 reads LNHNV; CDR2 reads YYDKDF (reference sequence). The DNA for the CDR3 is TGTGCCACCAGCAGAGATAGTTCCGTACGGGGGACGGAGACCCAGTACTTC. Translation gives CATSRDSSVRGTETQYF.

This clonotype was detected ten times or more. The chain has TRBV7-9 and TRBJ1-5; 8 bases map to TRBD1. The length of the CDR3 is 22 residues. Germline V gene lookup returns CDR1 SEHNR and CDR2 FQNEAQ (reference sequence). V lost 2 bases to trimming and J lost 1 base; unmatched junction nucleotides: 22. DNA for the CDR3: TGTGCCAGCAGCTTAAGTGGAAACCTCTCGCAGACAGGGGTCCTAAGCAATCAGCCCCAGCATTTT. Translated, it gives CASSLSGNLSQTGVLSNQPQHF.

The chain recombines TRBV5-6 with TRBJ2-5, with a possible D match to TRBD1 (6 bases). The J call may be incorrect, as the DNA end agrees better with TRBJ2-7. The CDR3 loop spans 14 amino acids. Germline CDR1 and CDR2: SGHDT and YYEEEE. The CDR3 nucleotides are TGTGCCAGCAGCTTGATAGGGGGAAACTACGAGCAGTACTTC. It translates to CASSLIGGNYEQYF.

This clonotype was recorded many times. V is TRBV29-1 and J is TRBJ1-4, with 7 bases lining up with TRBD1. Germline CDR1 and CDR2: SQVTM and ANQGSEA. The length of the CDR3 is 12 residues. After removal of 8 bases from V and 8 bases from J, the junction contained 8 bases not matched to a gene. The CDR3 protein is CSLGQASEKLFF. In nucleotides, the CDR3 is TGCAGCCTAGGACAGGCTTCGGAAAAACTGTTTTTT.

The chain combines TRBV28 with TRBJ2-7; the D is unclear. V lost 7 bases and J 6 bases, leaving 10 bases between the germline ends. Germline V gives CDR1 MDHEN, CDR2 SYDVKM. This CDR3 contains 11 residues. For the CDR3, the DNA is TGTGCCAGCAAAGGGCCTCGCGAGCAGTACTTC. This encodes CASKGPREQYF. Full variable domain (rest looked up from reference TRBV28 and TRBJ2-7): DVKVTQSSRYLVKRTGEKVFLECVQDMDHENMFWYRQDPGLGLRLIYFSYDVKMKEKGDIPEGYSVSREKKERFSLILESASTNQTSMYLCASKGPREQYFGPGTRLTVT.

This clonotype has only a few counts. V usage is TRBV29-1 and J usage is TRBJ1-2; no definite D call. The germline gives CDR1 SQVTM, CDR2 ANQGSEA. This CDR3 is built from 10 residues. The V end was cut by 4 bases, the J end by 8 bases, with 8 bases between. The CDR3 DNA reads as TGCAGCGTTGCGAGGGAAGGCTACACCTTC. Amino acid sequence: CSVAREGYTF. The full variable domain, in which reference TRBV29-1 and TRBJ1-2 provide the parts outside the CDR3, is SAVISQKPSRDICQRGTSLTIQCQVDSQVTMMFWYRQQPGQSLTLIATANQGSEATYESGFVIDKFPISRPNLTFSTLTVSNMSPEDSSIYLCSVAREGYTFGSGTRLTVV.

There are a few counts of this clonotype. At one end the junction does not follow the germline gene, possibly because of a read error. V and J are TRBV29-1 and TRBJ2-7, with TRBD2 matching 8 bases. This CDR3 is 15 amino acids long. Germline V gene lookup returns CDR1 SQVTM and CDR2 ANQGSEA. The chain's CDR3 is CSVEGLAGGLYEQYF. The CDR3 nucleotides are TGCAGCGTAGAAGGGCTAGCGGGTGGCCTCTACGAGCAGTACTTC.

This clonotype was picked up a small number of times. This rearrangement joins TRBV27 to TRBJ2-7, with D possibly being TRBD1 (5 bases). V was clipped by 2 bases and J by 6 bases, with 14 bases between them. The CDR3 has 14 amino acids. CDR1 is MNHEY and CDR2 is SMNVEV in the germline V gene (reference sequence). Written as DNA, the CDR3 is TGTGCCAGCAGTTTAGGCAGGGATCTTGGCGAGCAGTACTTC. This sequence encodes CASSLGRDLGEQYF.

CDR3 nucleotides: TGCGCCAGCAGCCGGACTAGCGGATACAATGAGCAGTTCTTC. As protein: CASSRTSGYNEQFF. The chain links TRBV5-1 to TRBJ2-1, with 10 bases identical to TRBD2. The V and J ends lost 4 bases and 4 bases, in that order; junction bases with no gene match: 2. This CDR3 comprises 14 residues. Germline values: CDR1 SGHRS, CDR2 YFSETQ. Full variable domain (outside the CDR3, taken from reference TRBV5-1 and TRBJ2-1): KAGVTQTPRYLIKTRGQQVTLSCSPISGHRSVSWYQQTPGQGLQFLFEYFSETQRNKGNFPGRFSGRQFSNSRSEMNVSTLELGDSALYLCASSRTSGYNEQFFGPGTRLTVL.

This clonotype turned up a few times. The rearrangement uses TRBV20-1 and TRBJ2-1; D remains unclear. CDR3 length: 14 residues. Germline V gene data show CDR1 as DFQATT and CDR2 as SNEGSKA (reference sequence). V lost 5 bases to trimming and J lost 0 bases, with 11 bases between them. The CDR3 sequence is CSAGLSSSYNEQFF. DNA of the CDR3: TGCAGTGCTGGGCTCTCGAGCTCCTACAATGAGCAGTTCTTC.

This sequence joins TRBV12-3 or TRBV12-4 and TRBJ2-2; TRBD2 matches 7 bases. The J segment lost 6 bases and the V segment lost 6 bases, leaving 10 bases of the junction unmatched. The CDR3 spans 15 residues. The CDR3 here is CASSPSGVRPGELFF. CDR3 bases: TGTGCCAGCAGCCCAAGCGGGGTGAGGCCCGGGGAGCTGTTTTTT.

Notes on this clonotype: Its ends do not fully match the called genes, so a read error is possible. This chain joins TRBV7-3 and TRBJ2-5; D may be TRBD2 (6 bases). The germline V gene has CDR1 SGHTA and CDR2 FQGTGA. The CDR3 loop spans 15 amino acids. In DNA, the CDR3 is TGTGCCAGCAGCTTACCTGGGCTAGCGAACAATGAGCAGCTCTTC. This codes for CASSLPGLANNEQLF.

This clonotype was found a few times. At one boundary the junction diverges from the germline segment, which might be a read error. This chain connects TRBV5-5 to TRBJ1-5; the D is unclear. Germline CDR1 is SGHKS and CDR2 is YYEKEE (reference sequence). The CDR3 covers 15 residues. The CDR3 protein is CASSWARLGNQPQHF. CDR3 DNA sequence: TGCGCCAGCAGCTGGGCCCGGTTGGGCAATCAGCCCCAGCATTTT.

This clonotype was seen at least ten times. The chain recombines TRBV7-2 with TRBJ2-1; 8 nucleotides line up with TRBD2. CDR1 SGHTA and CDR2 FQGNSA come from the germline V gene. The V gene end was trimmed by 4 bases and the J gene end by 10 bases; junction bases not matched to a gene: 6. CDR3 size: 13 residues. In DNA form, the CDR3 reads TGTGCCAGCAGCTCACCCCCTAGCGGGGAGCAGTTCTTC. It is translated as CASSSPPSGEQFF. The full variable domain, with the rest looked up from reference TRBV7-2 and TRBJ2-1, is GAGVSQSPSNKVTEKGKDVELRCDPISGHTALYWYRQSLGQGLEFLIYFQGNSAPDKSGLPSDRFSAERTGGSVSTLTIQRTQQEDSAVYLCASSSPPSGEQFFGPGTRLTVL.

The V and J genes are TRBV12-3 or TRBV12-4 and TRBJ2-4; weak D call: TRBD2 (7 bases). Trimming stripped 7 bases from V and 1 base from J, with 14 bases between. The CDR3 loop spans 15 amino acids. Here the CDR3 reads CASTVGGVAKNIQYF. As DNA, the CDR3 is TGTGCCAGCACCGTAGGGGGGGTGGCCAAAAACATTCAGTACTTC.

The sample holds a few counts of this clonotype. The CDR3: CASSEVQGWYGYTF. CDR3 nucleotides: TGTGCCAGCAGCGAGGTGCAGGGGTGGTATGGCTACACCTTC. The J gene is TRBJ1-2, the V gene TRBV2; TRBD1 is a possible D gene (6 bases). CDR3 size: 14 residues. The V end lost 6 bases, the J end lost 5 bases, and 16 bases lay between the germline ends. CDR1 and CDR2 from the germline V gene are SNHLY and FYNNEI.